This TCR beta chain was obtained from a study of PD-1 blockade in classical Hodgkin lymphoma. Described time point: cycle 4 day 1 (C4D1), after 6 weeks of nivolumab. All patients experienced relapse after autologous stem cell transplantation, and brentuximab vedotin exposure was variable. The assay was immunoSEQ multiplex PCR, and TCRdb's table has in-frame clones only and misses some. The sample includes 43,000 or so clones, roughly 73% of them seen just once. Germline CDR1 GTSNPN, CDR2 SVGIG (reference sequence). V was pared by 3 bases and J by 3 bases, with 3 bases of the junction left unmatched. The CDR3 is made up of 14 amino acids. General study results and limits: By cycle point C4D1, TCR diversity had risen significantly in CD4+ cells (but not CD8+ cells).

About this clone itself: As yet, its antigen is unknown.

Sequencing used peripheral blood mononuclear cells (PBMCs), obtained before the fourth cycle of nivolumab. The sequence was obtained from a human donor with classical Hodgkin lymphoma. The chain has TRBV30 and TRBJ2-1; 9 nucleotides agree with TRBD1. CDR3 in amino acids: CAWSRTGVYNEQFF. The CDR3, as DNA: TGTGCCTGGAGCCGGACAGGGGTCTACAATGAGCAGTTCTTC.